The 19 T cell receptor beta chains reported below all come from one sample, sequenced in a study of identical twins. TCRdb re-derived calls from the 5' RACE reads in MiXCR, one entry per CDR3 protein. The sample contains about 720,000 distinct CDR3 sequences, 8.5% to 9% of which appear only once. These data are also associated with another study on yellow fever vaccine responses in identical twins.

The specimen sequenced was PBMCs. The receptors originated from a young woman in good health.

This clonotype has just a few counts. CDR3 residues: CSVYSDRGWEQYF. The CDR3 DNA is TGCAGCGTTTATTCGGACAGGGGTTGGGAGCAGTACTTC. The rearrangement uses TRBV29-1 and TRBJ2-7; 9 bases align to TRBD1. The CDR3 runs to 13 residues. J gave up 7 bases and V 5 bases, and 9 bases lay outside the gene matches. CDR1 is SQVTM and CDR2 is ANQGSEA in the germline V gene.

This clonotype was seen repeatedly, ten times or more. CDR3 nucleotide sequence: TGCAGCGTTCCTAGTGGGGGCGATACGCAGTATTTT. The encoded protein is CSVPSGGDTQYF. V usage is TRBV29-1 and J usage is TRBJ2-3, with a possible D match to TRBD1 (6 bases). CDR1 and CDR2 from the germline V gene are SQVTM and ANQGSEA. V was trimmed by 5 bases and J by 6 bases, leaving 12 bases between them. CDR3 length equals 12 residues.

The chain links TRBV3-1 to TRBJ2-5; D is perhaps TRBD2 (6 bases). V lost 0 bases, J lost 7 bases, and 27 bases lay in between. The CDR3 covers 19 residues. Germline assignment: CDR1 LGHDT and CDR2 YNNKEL (reference sequence). The CDR3 reads CASSQDTRRTGLGSGTQYF. CDR3 DNA: TGTGCCAGCAGCCAAGACACCCGACGGACGGGACTGGGCTCAGGGACCCAGTACTTC.

V and J are TRBV12-3 or TRBV12-4 and TRBJ2-1; TRBD1 might be the D (5 bases). V shed 6 bases and J shed 12 bases, with 18 bases lying between them. This CDR3 has 13 amino acids. The CDR3 nucleotides read TGTGCCAGCAGGCAGGGAACCGGACGGAGGCAGTTCTTC. Translating gives CASRQGTGRRQFF.

Only a few counts were recorded for this clonotype. In DNA form, the CDR3 reads TGTGCCAGCAGCTTAAGGGTAGTTACTACGACAGACCCATCCTACGAGCAGTACTTC. It encodes CASSLRVVTTTDPSYEQYF. The chain has TRBV11-2 and TRBJ2-7; perhaps TRBD1 as D (5 bases). Germline-derived CDR1 and CDR2 are SGHAT and FQNNGV. The CDR3 runs 19 residues. The V end was cut by 2 bases, the J end by 1 base, with 24 bases between.

The chain joins TRBV3-1 to TRBJ2-5, with D hard to call. V was trimmed by 0 bases and J by 7 bases, leaving 12 bases between them. The germline CDR1 and CDR2 sequences are LGHDT and YNNKEL (reference sequence). The CDR3 totals 14 residues. CDR3 region: CASSQDRSSRTQYF. The CDR3 nucleotides read TGTGCCAGCAGCCAAGATCGGAGCTCGAGGACCCAGTACTTC.

The V gene is TRBV7-6, the J gene TRBJ2-3; D gene uncertain. V gave up 0 bases and J gave up 4 bases, with 5 bases separating them. The CDR3 loop spans 13 amino acids. CDR1 is SGHVS and CDR2 is FNYEAQ in the germline V gene. The CDR3 nucleotides are TGTGCCAGCAGCTTAGCGCTCTCAGATACGCAGTATTTT. Residues: CASSLALSDTQYF.

This clonotype was observed at least ten times. This chain links TRBV7-8 with TRBJ2-1; 11 positions agree with TRBD2. The V gene end was trimmed by 5 bases and the J gene end by 5 bases; junction bases not matched to a gene: 8. The CDR3 is made up of 16 amino acids. CDR1 is SGHVS, CDR2 FQNEAQ, per germline. The CDR3 nucleotides read TGTGCCAGCAGCGCTGTAGCGGGGGGGCCTCACAATGAGCAGTTCTTC. This encodes CASSAVAGGPHNEQFF.

There are a few counts of this clonotype. For the CDR3, the DNA is TGTGCCAGCAGTTTCTATCCGAACACCGGGGAGCTGTTTTTT. Its translation: CASSFYPNTGELFF. This chain connects TRBV27 to TRBJ2-2; D is undetermined. Germline V CDR1 and CDR2: MNHEY, SMNVEV (reference sequence). There are 14 residues in the CDR3. The V end lost 3 bases, the J end lost 0 bases, and 5 bases lay between the germline ends.

This clonotype was counted only a few times. The V gene is TRBV30, the J gene TRBJ2-3; a weak D match, TRBD1 (5 bases). CDR1 is GTSNPN and CDR2 is SVGIG in the germline V gene (reference sequence). The germline V and J ends were trimmed by 4 bases and 3 bases, with 8 bases remaining between them. This CDR3 is built from 12 residues. The CDR3 nucleotides read TGTGCCTGGACAGGGTCGACAGATACGCAGTATTTT. This gives the protein CAWTGSTDTQYF.

Many counts were recorded for this clonotype. The genes are TRBV10-3 and TRBJ2-7; no definite D call. The V gene's germline CDR1 is ENHRY and CDR2 SYGVKD. Trimming shortened V by 6 bases and J by 1 base, and 10 bases separated the two germline ends. The CDR3 sequence is 13 residues long. This CDR3 is CAISGSESYEQYF. The DNA of the CDR3 is TGTGCCATCAGCGGCTCAGAATCCTACGAGCAGTACTTC.

This clonotype has more than one count but fewer than ten. The chain joins TRBV5-6 to TRBJ1-1; possible D gene TRBD1, 6 bases. There are 13 residues in the CDR3. CDR1 is SGHDT, CDR2 YYEEEE, per germline. Between the trimmed V and J ends, which lost 2 bases and 3 bases, there was a span of 8 bases. CDR3 sequence: CASSFRQDTEAFF. The CDR3 region has the DNA TGTGCCAGCAGCTTTCGACAGGACACTGAAGCTTTCTTT.

This clonotype was seen only a few times. The rearrangement joins TRBV5-1 to TRBJ2-2, with D hard to call. This CDR3 region has 12 residues. The V end was cut by 3 bases, the J end by 6 bases, with 6 bases between. Germline-derived CDR1 and CDR2 are SGHRS and YFSETQ. In nucleotides, the CDR3 is TGCGCCAGCAGCTGGCCATCCGGGGAGCTGTTTTTT. Amino acid sequence: CASSWPSGELFF.

The chain carries TRBV20-1 and TRBJ2-3, with 10 bases identical to TRBD2. There are 16 residues in the CDR3. Germline trimming cut 3 bases from V and 1 base from J; bases unmatched to any gene: 7. Looked up from germline, CDR1 is DFQATT and CDR2 is SNEGSKA (reference sequence). CDR3 DNA: TGCAGTGCTAGCGCCAGGGGGACTAGCGGCACAGATACGCAGTATTTT. It encodes CSASARGTSGTDTQYF.

This clonotype was counted many times. The V and J genes are TRBV13 and TRBJ2-3, with D uncertain. CDR3 size: 13 residues. Looked up from germline, CDR1 is PRHDT and CDR2 is FYEKMQ (reference sequence). V lost 5 bases to trimming and J lost 6 bases, with 12 bases between them. As DNA, the CDR3 is TGTGCCAGCAGCCGCAGGAGAACTGATACGCAGTATTTT. This encodes CASSRRRTDTQYF.

This clonotype was seen only a few times. The V and J genes are TRBV6-1 and TRBJ2-2; TRBD2 agrees at 12 bases. This CDR3 has 16 amino acids. Germline V gene lookup returns CDR1 MNHNS and CDR2 SASEGT. V was clipped by 5 bases and J by 4 bases; unmatched bases: 5. Here the CDR3 DNA reads TGTGCCAGCAGTCAGACTAGCGGGGGCCTCACCGGGGAGCTGTTTTTT. This sequence encodes CASSQTSGGLTGELFF.

This clonotype was recorded at least ten times. The V gene is TRBV4-2, the J gene TRBJ2-7; tentatively, D is TRBD1 or TRBD2 (5 bases each). V was cut by 1 base and J by 8 bases, with 18 bases left in between. Germline CDR1 LGHNA, CDR2 YNFKEQ. CDR3 size: 15 residues. The chain's CDR3 is CASSQGVRESGKQYF. The CDR3 DNA sequence: TGTGCCAGCAGCCAAGGTGTCAGGGAGAGTGGAAAGCAGTACTTC.

This clonotype was counted a few times. Here the CDR3 reads CASSPRWETQYF. DNA of the CDR3: TGTGCCAGCAGCCCTCGGTGGGAGACCCAGTACTTC. This chain links TRBV7-2 with TRBJ2-5; D remains unclear. This CDR3 comprises 12 residues. Germline V lookup: CDR1 SGHTA, CDR2 FQGNSA. Trimming removed 5 bases at V and 5 bases at J, with 9 bases between.

The V and J genes are TRBV20-1 and TRBJ2-2, with TRBD1 matching over 8 bases. J was trimmed by 6 bases and V by 2 bases; bases with no gene match: 8. CDR1 is DFQATT, CDR2 SNEGSKA, per germline (reference sequence). The CDR3 is 15 residues long. CDR3 region: CSARHRTGGPGELFF. CDR3 coding DNA: TGCAGTGCTAGACATCGCACAGGGGGTCCCGGGGAGCTGTTTTTT.